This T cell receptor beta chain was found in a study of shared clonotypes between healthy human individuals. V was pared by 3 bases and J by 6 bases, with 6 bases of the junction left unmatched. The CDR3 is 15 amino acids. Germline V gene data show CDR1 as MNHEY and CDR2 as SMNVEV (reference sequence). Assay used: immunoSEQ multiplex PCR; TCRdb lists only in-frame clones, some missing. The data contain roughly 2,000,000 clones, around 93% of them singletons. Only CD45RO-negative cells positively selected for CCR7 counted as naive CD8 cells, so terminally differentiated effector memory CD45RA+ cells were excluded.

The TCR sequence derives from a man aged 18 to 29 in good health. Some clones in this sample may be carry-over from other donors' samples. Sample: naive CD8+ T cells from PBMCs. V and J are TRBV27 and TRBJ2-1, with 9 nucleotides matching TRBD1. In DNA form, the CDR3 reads TGTGCCAGCAGTTTCGGGACAGGGCCGAGCAATGAGCAGTTCTTC. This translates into CASSFGTGPSNEQFF.